The 18 T cell receptor beta chains presented below share a single source sample, sequenced in a study of blood T cell repertoires in COVID-19. The repertoire was sequenced with immunoSEQ multiplex PCR; TCRdb's copy has only in-frame clones and lacks some. The table shows some 150,000 clones, with around four fifths occurring only once. The sample was PBMCs or T cells enriched from blood (not recorded which). The receptors stem from a woman in her forties or fifties who had recovered from COVID-19.

The chain employs TRBV5-1 and TRBJ2-1; 7 bases are a match to TRBD1. Looked up from germline, CDR1 is SGHRS and CDR2 is YFSETQ. Trimming removed 0 bases from V and 10 bases from J; junction bases left unmatched: 10. The CDR3 spans 15 residues. The CDR3 is CASSLDLRQGQEQFF. The CDR3 nucleotides read TGCGCCAGCAGCTTGGATCTTCGTCAGGGACAGGAGCAGTTCTTC. Drawing the rest from reference TRBV5-1 and TRBJ2-1, the complete variable domain is KAGVTQTPRYLIKTRGQQVTLSCSPISGHRSVSWYQQTPGQGLQFLFEYFSETQRNKGNFPGRFSGRQFSNSRSEMNVSTLELGDSALYLCASSLDLRQGQEQFFGPGTRLTVL.

V and J are TRBV15 and TRBJ1-3, with D hard to call. The CDR3 loop spans 19 amino acids. V gave up 0 bases and J gave up 2 bases, with 20 bases separating them. The germline V gene has CDR1 LNHNV and CDR2 YYDKDF (reference sequence). The CDR3 spells CATSRDPASFGRAGNTIYF. As DNA, the CDR3 is TGTGCCACCAGCAGAGACCCAGCTTCATTCGGGAGGGCTGGAAACACCATATATTTT.

V usage is TRBV14 and J usage is TRBJ1-6, with unresolved D. Germline V gene sequence: CDR1 SGHDN, CDR2 FVKESK. V gave up 5 bases and J gave up 8 bases, with 22 bases separating them. The CDR3 length is 17 residues. As DNA, the CDR3 is TGTGCCAGCAGCAGTCAGGCTCGTGGCCGCGCCGATTCACCCCTCCACTTT. It yields the protein CASSSQARGRADSPLHF. The full variable domain, rest sourced from reference TRBV14 and TRBJ1-6, is EAGVTQFPSHSVIEKGQTVTLRCDPISGHDNLYWYRRVMGKEIKFLLHFVKESKQDESGMPNNRFLAERTGGTYSTLKVQPAELEDSGVYFCASSSQARGRADSPLHFGNGTRLTVT.

The rearrangement joins TRBV6-5 to TRBJ1-5; D is undetermined. The V end lost 5 bases, the J end lost 6 bases, and 11 bases lay between the germline ends. CDR1 and CDR2 (germline): MNHEY, SVGAGI. CDR3 size: 13 residues. CDR3 loop: CASSIQNPQPQHF. In nucleotides, the CDR3 is TGTGCCAGCAGTATACAGAACCCTCAGCCCCAGCATTTT.

In its sample, this clone was seen once. The rearrangement joins TRBV11-2 to TRBJ1-1; perhaps TRBD1 as D (6 bases). The ends were cut back, 2 bases at V and 2 bases at J, with 12 bases in the middle. The CDR3 is 15 amino acids. Germline V CDR1 and CDR2: SGHAT, FQNNGV. In DNA form, the CDR3 reads TGTGCCAGCAGCTTATTATCAGGGGCTAACACTGAAGCTTTCTTT. This gives the protein CASSLLSGANTEAFF.

In regard to this clone: Other DNA sequences in the sample encode the same CDR3. This sequence joins TRBV4-2 and TRBJ1-1; no definite D call. The CDR3 covers 13 residues. V lost 1 base and J 3 bases, leaving 6 bases between the germline ends. CDR1 and CDR2 from the germline V gene are LGHNA and YNFKEQ. The CDR3 is CASSQAGDTEAFF. In DNA form, the CDR3 reads TGTGCCAGCAGCCAAGCGGGAGACACTGAAGCTTTCTTT.

For this clone: The identical CDR3 is also encoded by other nucleotide sequences in the sample. The chain carries TRBV4-2 and TRBJ2-1, with 8 bases aligning to TRBD2. From germline, CDR1 is LGHNA and CDR2 YNFKEQ. Unmatched junction bases numbered 5, after V lost 0 bases and J lost 4 bases. The CDR3 sequence is 16 residues long. The DNA for the CDR3 is TGTGCCAGCAGCCAAGAGAGCGGGGGATTTTACAATGAGCAGTTCTTC. It is translated as CASSQESGGFYNEQFF.

V gene TRBV7-9 combines with J gene TRBJ1-5, with 9 bases fitting TRBD1. The CDR3 contains 15 residues. Germline CDR1 SEHNR, CDR2 FQNEAQ (reference sequence). V was clipped by 5 bases and J by 4 bases; unmatched bases: 6. CDR3 sequence (DNA): TGTGCCAGCAGCCCTGGGGACAGGGAAAATCAGCCCCAGCATTTT. It translates to CASSPGDRENQPQHF.

The chain recombines TRBV24-1 with TRBJ2-3; tentative D call: TRBD2 (5 bases). The CDR3 has 16 residues. Germline-derived CDR1 and CDR2 are KGHDR and SFDVKD. V shed 4 bases and J shed 0 bases, with 13 bases lying between them. Here the CDR3 DNA reads TGTGCCACCAGTGACCCGAGGGAAGGGAGCACAGATACGCAGTATTTT. It encodes CATSDPREGSTDTQYF.

This sequence joins TRBV27 and TRBJ1-6; 7 nucleotides align to TRBD1. Germline assignment: CDR1 MNHEY and CDR2 SMNVEV (reference sequence). Trimming at V came to 6 bases and at J to 7 bases, leaving 12 bases not matched to a gene. The CDR3 contains 16 residues. This CDR3 is CASSRQGIGRNSPLHF. Here the CDR3 DNA reads TGTGCCAGCAGCCGACAGGGAATAGGTCGGAATTCACCCCTCCACTTT.

The chain carries TRBV7-9 and TRBJ1-5; 7 positions match TRBD1. The CDR3 has 17 residues. Germline loops: CDR1 SEHNR, CDR2 FQNEAQ (reference sequence). Trimming at V came to 5 bases and at J to 5 bases, leaving 15 bases not matched to a gene. For the CDR3, the DNA is TGTGCCAGCAGCCAAGAGAATTTAGGACAGGCCTATCAGCCCCAGCATTTT. It specifies CASSQENLGQAYQPQHF. Together with reference TRBV7-9 and TRBJ1-5, the CDR3 gives the full variable domain: DTGVSQNPRHKITKRGQNVTFRCDPISEHNRLYWYRQTLGQGPEFLTYFQNEAQLEKSRLLSDRFSAERPKGSFSTLEIQRTEQGDSAMYLCASSQENLGQAYQPQHFGDGTRLSIL.

V is TRBV7-2 and J is TRBJ2-1; the match to TRBD2 covers 12 bases. The CDR3 is made up of 15 amino acids. In germline, CDR1 is SGHTA, CDR2 FQGNSA. J was trimmed by 7 bases and V by 6 bases; bases with no gene match: 7. The CDR3 bases are TGTGCCAGCAGACCCCTAGCGGGAGGGGAGAATGAGCAGTTCTTC. This translates into CASRPLAGGENEQFF.

The V gene is TRBV28, the J gene TRBJ2-2; possibly TRBD2 for D (6 bases). CDR3 length: 15 amino acids. Trimming removed 5 bases from V and 7 bases from J, with 17 bases in between. The germline V gene has CDR1 MDHEN and CDR2 SYDVKM. This chain's CDR3 is CASSGTGVGIGELFF. In DNA, the CDR3 is TGTGCCAGCAGTGGTACGGGAGTAGGGATCGGGGAGCTGTTTTTT.

The rearrangement links TRBV28 to TRBJ1-1; the match to TRBD1 covers 8 bases. J lost 8 bases, V lost 7 bases, and 12 bases had no gene match. Looked up from germline, CDR1 is MDHEN and CDR2 is SYDVKM. The CDR3 runs to 14 residues. The chain's CDR3 is CASTLDRVRGEAFF. Written as DNA, the CDR3 is TGTGCCAGCACCTTGGACAGGGTCCGAGGAGAAGCTTTCTTT. Based on the CDR3 plus reference TRBV28 and TRBJ1-1, the full variable domain is DVKVTQSSRYLVKRTGEKVFLECVQDMDHENMFWYRQDPGLGLRLIYFSYDVKMKEKGDIPEGYSVSREKKERFSLILESASTNQTSMYLCASTLDRVRGEAFFGQGTRLTVV.

The genes are TRBV9 and TRBJ2-3; possibly TRBD1 for D (6 bases). V was pared by 0 bases and J by 4 bases, with 12 bases between. The CDR3 totals 15 residues. CDR1 is SGDLS and CDR2 is YYNGEE in the germline V gene. CDR3 in DNA: TGTGCCAGCAGCGTAGGGGGGCCCAGCGCAGATACGCAGTATTTT. Its protein is CASSVGGPSADTQYF.

The rearrangement uses TRBV19 and TRBJ2-1, with 10 positions matching TRBD2. The J segment lost 4 bases and the V segment lost 3 bases, leaving 12 bases of the junction unmatched. Germline V gives CDR1 LNHDA, CDR2 SQIVND (reference sequence). The CDR3 spans 18 residues. CDR3 sequence: CASSMELAGILGYNEQFF. Written as DNA, the CDR3 is TGTGCCAGTAGTATGGAACTAGCGGGAATCCTGGGGTACAATGAGCAGTTCTTC.

This clone appeared a few times. V gene TRBV18 combines with J gene TRBJ1-1; possibly TRBD1 for D (5 bases). The length of the CDR3 is 14 residues. Germline CDR1 KGHSH, CDR2 LQKENI. The V gene lost 5 bases and the J gene lost 3 bases, with 13 bases spanning the gap. The CDR3 DNA sequence: TGTGCCAGCTCATCCAACGGGGGACACACTGAAGCTTTCTTT. The encoded protein is CASSSNGGHTEAFF.

The chain uses TRBV30 and TRBJ1-1; the match to TRBD1 covers 8 bases. The CDR3 has 14 amino acids. The V and J ends lost 1 base and 6 bases, in that order; junction bases with no gene match: 7. The germline CDR1 and CDR2 sequences are GTSNPN and SVGIG (reference sequence). CDR3 DNA sequence: TGTGCCTGGAGTGGGAAGGACAGGGAACCTGAAGCTTTCTTT. Translating gives CAWSGKDREPEAFF.